What follows are 22 T cell receptor beta chains derived from one specimen sequenced in a study of blood T cell repertoires in COVID-19. Method: immunoSEQ multiplex PCR; TCRdb's copy keeps in-frame clones and lacks some. The sample lists 200,000 to 250,000 clones, roughly 87% occurring once. The sequencing sample was made of peripheral blood. These receptors originate from a man between 18 and 29 years old with active or convalescent COVID-19.

The CDR3 nucleotides read TGTGCCAGTAGTATCACGGGTACAGGGGTCTACACCTTC. This codes for CASSITGTGVYTF. This chain links TRBV19 with TRBJ1-2, with 7 bases matching TRBD1. The CDR3 has 13 residues. Germline loops: CDR1 LNHDA, CDR2 SQIVND (reference sequence). The V gene end was trimmed by 3 bases and the J gene end by 10 bases; junction bases not matched to a gene: 8.

The chain uses TRBV7-8 and TRBJ1-5; no definite D call. Germline values: CDR1 SGHVS, CDR2 FQNEAQ. Trimming cost V 2 bases and J 6 bases, with 11 bases left between them. This CDR3 comprises 14 residues. The chain's CDR3 is CASSLKTEGQPQHF. In DNA, the CDR3 is TGTGCCAGCAGCTTAAAAACAGAAGGTCAGCCCCAGCATTTT.

The chain combines TRBV28 with TRBJ2-1, with 7 bases lining up with TRBD2. The CDR3 consists of 14 residues. The J segment lost 2 bases and the V segment lost 5 bases, leaving 3 bases of the junction unmatched. Germline V gives CDR1 MDHEN, CDR2 SYDVKM. The CDR3 loop reads CASSILAAYNEQFF. CDR3 sequence (DNA): TGTGCCAGCAGTATTCTAGCGGCCTACAATGAGCAGTTCTTC.

This sequence joins TRBV9 and TRBJ2-2; TRBD2 aligns across 10 bases. The germline CDR1 and CDR2 sequences are SGDLS and YYNGEE. This CDR3 spans 22 amino acids. With 4 bases clipped from V and 7 bases from J, the junction kept 28 bases outside the gene matches. In DNA form, the CDR3 reads TGTGCCAGCAGCCCTCCTCTCAAGATCCCCGAGCGGGAGGGCCCTAGTGGCGGGGAGCTGTTTTTT. Protein: CASSPPLKIPEREGPSGGELFF. Supplemented by reference TRBV9 and TRBJ2-2, the full variable domain reads DSGVTQTPKHLITATGQRVTLRCSPRSGDLSVYWYQQSLDQGLQFLIQYYNGEERAKGNILERFSAQQFPDLHSELNLSSLELGDSALYFCASSPPLKIPEREGPSGGELFFGEGSRLTVL.

This chain links TRBV9 with TRBJ2-1; tentatively, D is TRBD1 (6 bases). V lost 0 bases, J lost 8 bases, and 18 bases lay in between. The CDR3 covers 16 residues. Germline loops: CDR1 SGDLS, CDR2 YYNGEE. CDR3 DNA: TGTGCCAGCAGCGTAGCCCCAGGGGCTCTCGGCCATGAGCAGTTCTTC. Amino acids: CASSVAPGALGHEQFF.

The chain has TRBV2 and TRBJ2-5, with a weak D call TRBD2 (5 bases). CDR1 is SNHLY, CDR2 FYNNEI, per germline. The CDR3 totals 14 residues. Trimming stripped 0 bases from V and 5 bases from J, with 10 bases between. Here the CDR3 DNA reads TGTGCCAGCAGTGAAGCCACTAGAGCCGAGACCCAGTACTTC. Residues: CASSEATRAETQYF.

The chain is built from TRBV25-1 and TRBJ2-5, with a weak D call TRBD1 (5 bases). Germline loops: CDR1 MGHDK, CDR2 SYGVNS. Trimming stripped 6 bases from V and 2 bases from J, with 7 bases between. This CDR3 spans 12 amino acids. Here the CDR3 reads CASSREQETQYF. Written as DNA, the CDR3 is TGTGCCAGCAGCAGGGAACAAGAGACCCAGTACTTC.

The chain links TRBV7-2 to TRBJ1-3; D is unclear. In germline, CDR1 is SGHTA, CDR2 FQGNSA. Trimming stripped 1 base from V and 0 bases from J, with 10 bases between. This CDR3 is built from 16 residues. CDR3 nucleotide sequence: TGTGCCAGCAGCTTAGTGGGCAGCATCTCTGGAAACACCATATATTTT. Its protein product is CASSLVGSISGNTIYF.

Only one count was recorded for this clone. This chain joins TRBV9 and TRBJ2-1, with TRBD2 identical over 12 bases. J lost 7 bases, V lost 4 bases, and 15 bases had no gene match. The CDR3 runs to 18 residues. Per the germline V gene, CDR1 is SGDLS and CDR2 is YYNGEE. CDR3 coding DNA: TGTGCCAGCAGCCTCCGACTAGCGGGAGACGTGGCGAGAAATGAGCAGTTCTTC. Amino acid sequence: CASSLRLAGDVARNEQFF.

The chain recombines TRBV23-1 with TRBJ2-1, with a tentative D call TRBD2 (5 bases). TRBV23-1 is placed among ORFs of uncertain function. The CDR3 loop spans 16 amino acids. The V end was cut by 6 bases, the J end by 8 bases, with 23 bases between. CDR3: CASRNTGNSRPYEQFF. In nucleotides, the CDR3 is TGCGCCAGCAGGAACACCGGGAACAGCCGGCCATATGAGCAGTTCTTC.

The chain joins TRBV7-2 to TRBJ2-1; 9 bases agree with TRBD1. V gave up 3 bases and J gave up 8 bases; unmatched junction bases: 8. This CDR3 is 15 amino acids long. Germline loops: CDR1 SGHTA, CDR2 FQGNSA. The CDR3, as DNA: TGTGCCAGCAGCTTGGGGACAGGGTCCACCTATGAGCAGTTCTTC. It codes for CASSLGTGSTYEQFF.

This rearrangement joins TRBV7-9 to TRBJ2-7; D gene unclear. V shed 5 bases and J shed 9 bases, with 11 bases lying between them. Germline V gene data show CDR1 as SEHNR and CDR2 as FQNEAQ (reference sequence). The CDR3 spans 11 residues. In nucleotides, the CDR3 is TGTGCCAGCAGCCCACGTGGAGTGCAGTACTTC. Translation gives CASSPRGVQYF.

V is TRBV18 and J is TRBJ2-7; 10 bases map to TRBD2. The V gene end was trimmed by 3 bases and the J gene end by 5 bases; junction bases not matched to a gene: 7. In germline, CDR1 is KGHSH, CDR2 LQKENI. There are 15 residues in the CDR3. The CDR3 here is CASSPVSLAGDEQYF. The CDR3 coding sequence is TGTGCCAGCTCACCGGTGAGTCTAGCGGGAGACGAGCAGTACTTC.

The V gene is TRBV7-6, the J gene TRBJ2-3; no reliable D call. CDR3 size: 17 residues. Per the germline V gene, CDR1 is SGHVS and CDR2 is FNYEAQ. V gave up 1 base and J gave up 0 bases, with 14 bases separating them. The CDR3 DNA follows: TGTGCCAGCAGCTTAGGGTTCCCTCCAACTAGCACAGATACGCAGTATTTT. Its protein is CASSLGFPPTSTDTQYF.

The CDR3 here is CASRPAQGARDTEAFF. CDR3 in DNA: TGCGCCAGCAGACCAGCGCAGGGGGCGCGGGACACTGAAGCTTTCTTT. The V gene is TRBV23-1, the J gene TRBJ1-1, with 8 bases identical to TRBD1. TRBV23-1 is marked as an open reading frame, function uncertain. This CDR3 region has 16 residues. V was clipped by 6 bases and J by 3 bases; unmatched bases: 12.

This rearrangement joins TRBV28 to TRBJ2-3; possible D gene TRBD1, 6 bases. Germline V lookup: CDR1 MDHEN, CDR2 SYDVKM. Trimming removed 6 bases from V and 2 bases from J, with 12 bases in between. This CDR3 is 14 amino acids long. The CDR3, as DNA: TGTGCCAGCAGGCCCAGGGGAAACACAGATACGCAGTATTTT. This sequence encodes CASRPRGNTDTQYF.

Of note for this clone: An end of the junction does not agree with germline; a read error may underlie this. The rearrangement joins TRBV2 to TRBJ2-1; D uncertain. The CDR3 extends over 11 amino acids. CDR1 is SNHLY and CDR2 is FYNNEI in the germline V gene. The CDR3 is CASREGYEPFF. The CDR3 nucleotides are TGTGCCAGCAGGGAAGGGTATGAGCCGTTCTTC.

The chain carries TRBV6-5 and TRBJ2-5, with 7 bases fitting TRBD2. The V gene's germline CDR1 is MNHEY and CDR2 SVGAGI. V was pared by 8 bases and J by 4 bases, with 7 bases of the junction left unmatched. The CDR3 is made up of 13 amino acids. The CDR3 DNA reads as TGTGCCAGCTACCCGGGGGGTGGAGAGACCCAGTACTTC. Translated: CASYPGGGETQYF.

This chain connects TRBV28 to TRBJ1-1, with a possible D match to TRBD1 (5 bases). This CDR3 region has 13 residues. V was shortened by 4 bases and J by 6 bases, with 12 bases between the two germline ends. The germline gives CDR1 MDHEN, CDR2 SYDVKM. The CDR3 loop reads CASSYPGLPEAFF. CDR3 sequence (DNA): TGTGCCAGCAGTTACCCAGGGTTGCCTGAAGCTTTCTTT.

This clone came up a few times. The V and J genes are TRBV7-6 and TRBJ2-1; 9 positions agree with TRBD2. CDR1 is SGHVS and CDR2 is FNYEAQ in the germline V gene. The trim removed 6 bases at V and 6 bases at J, leaving 12 bases unmatched. This CDR3 has 16 amino acids. CDR3 nucleotide sequence: TGTGCCAGCAGTCCAAGGGGCGCGGGGGGGCGCAATGAGCAGTTCTTC. As protein: CASSPRGAGGRNEQFF.

J is TRBJ2-3 and V is TRBV7-8, with 11 positions matching TRBD2. Germline V gene sequence: CDR1 SGHVS, CDR2 FQNEAQ. The length of the CDR3 is 16 residues. V was clipped by 5 bases and J by 2 bases; unmatched bases: 6. This chain's CDR3 is CASSPRLAGLTDTQYF. The CDR3 nucleotides are TGTGCCAGCAGCCCGAGACTAGCGGGGCTCACAGATACGCAGTATTTT. Full variable domain (missing parts from reference TRBV7-8 and TRBJ2-3): GAGVSQSPRYKVAKRGQDVALRCDPISGHVSLFWYQQALGQGPEFLTYFQNEAQLDKSGLPSDRFFAERPEGSVSTLKIQRTQQEDSAVYLCASSPRLAGLTDTQYFGPGTRLTVL.

The V and J genes are TRBV25-1 and TRBJ1-1; a weak D match, TRBD1 (6 bases). The V and J ends lost 7 bases and 0 bases respectively, with 24 bases between them. Germline V CDR1 and CDR2: MGHDK, SYGVNS. The CDR3 is 18 amino acids. The CDR3 reads CASNPPRGGPSMNTEAFF. The CDR3 bases are TGTGCCAGCAACCCACCCCGAGGGGGACCCAGTATGAACACTGAAGCTTTCTTT.